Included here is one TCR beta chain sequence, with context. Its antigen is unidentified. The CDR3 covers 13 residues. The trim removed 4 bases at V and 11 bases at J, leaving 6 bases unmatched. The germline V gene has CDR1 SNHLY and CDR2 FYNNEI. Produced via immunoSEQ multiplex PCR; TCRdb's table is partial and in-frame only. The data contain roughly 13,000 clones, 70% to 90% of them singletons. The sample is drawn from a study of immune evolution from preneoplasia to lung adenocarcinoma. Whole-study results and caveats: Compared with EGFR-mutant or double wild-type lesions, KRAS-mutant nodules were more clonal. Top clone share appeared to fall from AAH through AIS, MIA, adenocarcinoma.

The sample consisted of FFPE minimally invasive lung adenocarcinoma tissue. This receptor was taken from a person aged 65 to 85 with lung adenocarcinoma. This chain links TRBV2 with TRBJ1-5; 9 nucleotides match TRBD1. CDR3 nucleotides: TGTGCCAGCAGTGTGTCACAGGGGGCGGCCCAGCATTTT. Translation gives CASSVSQGAAQHF.